This TCR beta chain was identified in a study of blood T cell repertoires in COVID-19. Looking at the study overall: Sites across the United States, Italy and Spain contributed samples from acute and convalescent COVID-19.

Profiling relied on immunoSEQ multiplex PCR, and the TCRdb table lists in-frame clones only, not all of them. The sample includes over 250,000 clones, 87% seen only once; the top ten take more than 8.5%. The sequenced sample was PBMCs or T cells enriched from blood (not recorded which). This receptor was taken from a woman aged 18-29 years who had recovered from COVID-19.

CDR3 in amino acids: CASSRSGIGSPLHF. DNA of the CDR3: TGTGCCAGCAGCCGGTCGGGAATAGGTTCACCCCTCCACTTT. J is TRBJ1-6 and V is TRBV6-5, with unresolved D. Trimming pared 6 bases from V and 9 bases from J, leaving 15 bases between. In germline, CDR1 is MNHEY, CDR2 SVGAGI. The CDR3 runs 14 residues.